This T cell receptor beta chain was retrieved from a study of lymphopenia after photon versus proton radiotherapy. Study-wide results and caveats: Authors raise, but do not show, better survival with proton therapy. Larger post-nadir TCR diversity loss correlated inversely with survival in deceased patients. After lymphocyte nadir, photon-treated repertoires showed oligoclonal expansion, especially CD8+ Temra.

As concerns this clone: The antigen is unknown.

The assay was immunoSEQ multiplex PCR, and TCRdb's table has in-frame clones only and misses some. The sample shows about 70,000 clones, approximately 90% of them seen only once. Germline V gives CDR1 MNHEY, CDR2 SVGAGI. V gave up 2 bases and J gave up 6 bases; unmatched junction bases: 9. The CDR3 is 16 residues long. The TCR sequence derives from a woman between 35 and 50 years old with cholangiocarcinoma. The chain links TRBV6-5 to TRBJ2-1; 8 bases fit TRBD2. The source material was peripheral blood, sampled from a patient treated with photon-based radiotherapy. CDR3 sequence (DNA): TGTGCCAGCAGTTACCCCGGACAGCGGGGGTCCAATGAGCAGTTCTTC. Amino acids: CASSYPGQRGSNEQFF.